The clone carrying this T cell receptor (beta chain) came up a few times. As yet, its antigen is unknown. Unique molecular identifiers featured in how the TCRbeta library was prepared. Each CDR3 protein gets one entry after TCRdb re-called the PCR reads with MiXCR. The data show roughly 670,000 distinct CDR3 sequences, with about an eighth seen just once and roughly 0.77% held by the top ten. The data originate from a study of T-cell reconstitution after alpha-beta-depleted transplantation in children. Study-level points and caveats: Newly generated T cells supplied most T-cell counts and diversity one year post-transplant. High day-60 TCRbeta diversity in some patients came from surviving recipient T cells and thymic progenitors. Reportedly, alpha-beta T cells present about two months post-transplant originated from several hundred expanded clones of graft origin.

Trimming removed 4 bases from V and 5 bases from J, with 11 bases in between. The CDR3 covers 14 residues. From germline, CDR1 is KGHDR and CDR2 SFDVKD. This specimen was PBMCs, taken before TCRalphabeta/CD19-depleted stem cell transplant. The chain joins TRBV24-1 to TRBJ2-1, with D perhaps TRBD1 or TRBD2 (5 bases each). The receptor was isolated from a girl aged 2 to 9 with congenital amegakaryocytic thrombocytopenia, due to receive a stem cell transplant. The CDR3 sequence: CATSDPGTHNEQFF. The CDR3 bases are TGTGCCACCAGTGACCCCGGGACCCACAATGAGCAGTTCTTC.